Shown below are 22 T cell receptor beta chains from a single sample sequenced in a study of T-cell reconstitution after alpha-beta-depleted transplantation in children. The library targeted TCRbeta and was prepared with unique molecular identifiers. Each CDR3 protein gets one entry after TCRdb re-called the PCR reads with MiXCR. Found here are 540,000 or so distinct CDR3 sequences, about 23% of them singletons; the top ten hold 13% to 15%. Sample: PBMCs, mostly from graft donor cells, taken 360 days after TCRalphabeta/CD19-depleted stem cell transplant. These receptors originate from a boy in the first two years of life who had a stem cell transplant for acute myeloid leukemia, so the T cells may come from the graft donor.

The sample holds many counts of this clonotype. This chain connects TRBV12-3 or TRBV12-4 to TRBJ1-1; D not resolved. Trimming took off 4 bases at V and 1 base at J, with 10 bases between the two ends. The CDR3 runs to 14 residues. The CDR3 DNA reads as TGTGCCAGCAGTTCTGGACGGGAGAACACTGAAGCTTTCTTT. Translated, it gives CASSSGRENTEAFF.

The chain employs TRBV7-2 and TRBJ1-1, with TRBD1 matching over 7 bases. Per the germline V gene, CDR1 is SGHTA and CDR2 is FQGNSA. The CDR3 contains 15 residues. V trimming: 4 bases; J trimming: 0 bases; junction bases outside the gene matches: 5. The CDR3 DNA reads TGTGCCAGCAGCTGGGACAGCATCATGAACACTGAAGCTTTCTTT. It yields the protein CASSWDSIMNTEAFF. The complete variable domain, with remaining parts taken from reference TRBV7-2 and TRBJ1-1, reads GAGVSQSPSNKVTEKGKDVELRCDPISGHTALYWYRQSLGQGLEFLIYFQGNSAPDKSGLPSDRFSAERTGGSVSTLTIQRTQQEDSAVYLCASSWDSIMNTEAFFGQGTRLTVV.

Many counts were recorded for this clonotype. This rearrangement joins TRBV28 to TRBJ2-6, with D hard to call. Deletions cut 5 bases from V and 4 bases from J, with 12 bases between. Looked up from germline, CDR1 is MDHEN and CDR2 is SYDVKM. CDR3 length: 15 residues. The CDR3 loop reads CASSLRSRGANVLTF. DNA of the CDR3: TGTGCCAGCAGTCTTCGTTCTCGCGGGGCCAACGTCCTGACTTTC.

The chain links TRBV12-3 or TRBV12-4 to TRBJ2-3; the match to TRBD2 covers 7 bases. The CDR3 consists of 17 residues. The V and J ends lost 4 bases and 3 bases, in that order; junction bases with no gene match: 13. The CDR3 DNA is TGTGCCAGCAGTTCCCGCGTTGGTTGGGGGGGAACAGATACGCAGTATTTT. It encodes CASSSRVGWGGTDTQYF.

This clonotype was detected a few times. This chain joins TRBV5-1 and TRBJ2-7; TRBD1 is a possible D gene (6 bases). Germline CDR1 is SGHRS and CDR2 is YFSETQ. V was cut by 4 bases and J by 0 bases, with 14 bases left in between. The CDR3 totals 15 residues. CDR3 amino acids: CASSPIGGNSYEQYF. DNA for the CDR3: TGCGCCAGCAGCCCAATTGGGGGCAACTCCTACGAGCAGTACTTC.

This rearrangement joins TRBV6-1 to TRBJ2-5, with TRBD2 identical over 7 bases. V lost 7 bases to trimming and J lost 7 bases; unmatched junction nucleotides: 12. The CDR3 contains 14 residues. Germline CDR1 is MNHNS and CDR2 is SASEGT. The CDR3 region is CASNPIGEGPTQYF. In nucleotides, the CDR3 is TGTGCCAGCAACCCCATCGGGGAGGGGCCGACCCAGTACTTC.

This clonotype has ten or more counts. The CDR3: CASSPSGPEKLFF. The DNA of the CDR3 is TGTGCCAGCAGCCCGTCGGGTCCCGAAAAACTGTTTTTT. This sequence joins TRBV28 and TRBJ1-4; no clear D. The CDR3 sequence is 13 residues long. V gave up 6 bases and J gave up 8 bases, with 13 bases separating them. Germline CDR1 is MDHEN and CDR2 is SYDVKM.

This chain connects TRBV20-1 to TRBJ2-1; D is perhaps TRBD2 (7 bases). The CDR3 has 16 residues. Deletions cut 4 bases from V and 0 bases from J, with 16 bases between. CDR1 DFQATT and CDR2 SNEGSKA come from the germline V gene (reference sequence). The CDR3 coding sequence is TGCAGTGCTACAGGGAGGGGGGGAAGCTCCTACAATGAGCAGTTCTTC. It specifies CSATGRGGSSYNEQFF.

This clonotype was recorded at least ten times. This chain links TRBV5-1 with TRBJ2-3; D ambiguous. Germline values: CDR1 SGHRS, CDR2 YFSETQ. Deletions cut 4 bases from V and 4 bases from J, with 16 bases between. The CDR3 loop spans 15 amino acids. CDR3 residues: CASSPLLGNPDTQYF. CDR3 nucleotides: TGCGCCAGCAGCCCCCTCTTAGGGAACCCAGATACGCAGTATTTT.

This clonotype has ten or more counts. This sequence joins TRBV11-2 and TRBJ2-3; a weak D match, TRBD1 (5 bases). The CDR3 has 14 residues. Germline V gene data show CDR1 as SGHAT and CDR2 as FQNNGV. Between the trimmed V and J ends, which lost 0 bases and 5 bases, there was a span of 9 bases. CDR3 amino acids: CASSLDRGLDTQYF. The CDR3, as DNA: TGTGCCAGCAGCTTAGATAGGGGTCTAGATACGCAGTATTTT.

This clonotype has at least ten counts. The V call is TRBV7-9, the J call TRBJ2-1; D call uncertain. V was shortened by 6 bases and J by 10 bases, with 10 bases between the two germline ends. This CDR3 has 11 amino acids. Germline CDR1 and CDR2: SEHNR and FQNEAQ (reference sequence). CDR3 region: CASSLTLEQFF. CDR3 bases: TGTGCCAGCAGTTTGACCTTAGAGCAGTTCTTC.

V and J are TRBV10-3 and TRBJ2-2, with 10 bases matching TRBD2. Germline CDR1 reads ENHRY; CDR2 reads SYGVKD. V lost 7 bases to trimming and J lost 4 bases; unmatched junction nucleotides: 24. The CDR3 covers 21 residues. In DNA form, the CDR3 reads TGTGCCATCACTGACGATGGTATGAGCGGGGGGGCCGGGGTCGTCACCGGGGAGCTGTTTTTT. It is translated as CAITDDGMSGGAGVVTGELFF.

This clonotype was counted many times. The J gene is TRBJ2-7, the V gene TRBV7-2; TRBD1 or TRBD2 may be the D gene (6 bases each). V lost 3 bases and J 5 bases, leaving 17 bases between the germline ends. The CDR3 is made up of 15 amino acids. Germline-derived CDR1 and CDR2 are SGHTA and FQGNSA. The CDR3 sequence: CASSFGLGGFDEQYF. The CDR3 DNA is TGTGCCAGCAGCTTTGGGCTAGGGGGGTTCGACGAGCAGTACTTC. Combining the CDR3 with reference TRBV7-2 and TRBJ2-7 gives the whole variable domain GAGVSQSPSNKVTEKGKDVELRCDPISGHTALYWYRQSLGQGLEFLIYFQGNSAPDKSGLPSDRFSAERTGGSVSTLTIQRTQQEDSAVYLCASSFGLGGFDEQYFGPGTRLTVT.

In this sample, this clonotype turned up a few times. The chain has TRBV12-3 or TRBV12-4 and TRBJ1-4; 9 nucleotides line up with TRBD1. This CDR3 contains 14 residues. V shed 6 bases and J 8 bases; nucleotides not matched to a gene: 7. The CDR3 sequence is CASRRDRADEKLFF. The CDR3 coding sequence is TGTGCCAGCAGGAGGGACAGGGCCGACGAAAAACTGTTTTTT.

CDR3 sequence reads: CASSPAGGVDTIYF. The CDR3 DNA reads TGTGCCAGCTCACCGGCAGGAGGAGTAGACACCATATATTTT. The rearrangement uses TRBV18 and TRBJ1-3; D not resolved. CDR1 is KGHSH and CDR2 is LQKENI in the germline V gene. This CDR3 region has 14 residues. Trimming stripped 3 bases from V and 8 bases from J, with 14 bases between.

J is TRBJ2-3 and V is TRBV12-3 or TRBV12-4; TRBD1 aligns across 7 bases. The CDR3 has 14 residues. J was trimmed by 14 bases and V by 5 bases; bases with no gene match: 16. This CDR3 is CASSPGQVERSRYF. The CDR3 nucleotides read TGTGCCAGCAGTCCCGGACAGGTCGAAAGGTCCCGGTATTTT.

CDR3 nucleotide sequence: TGCAGTGCGAGATGGGACAGCTACGAGCAGTACTTC. Translating gives CSARWDSYEQYF. The genes are TRBV20-1 and TRBJ2-7, with 7 bases matching TRBD1. CDR3 length: 12 amino acids. Trimming at V came to 6 bases and at J to 3 bases, leaving 5 bases not matched to a gene. Germline CDR1 reads DFQATT; CDR2 reads SNEGSKA (reference sequence).

This clonotype was observed a handful of times. This chain links TRBV12-3 or TRBV12-4 with TRBJ2-3, with 9 bases identical to TRBD2. This CDR3 region has 15 residues. J gave up 4 bases and V 1 base, and 3 bases lay outside the gene matches. The CDR3: CASSLGSGGSDTQYF. DNA of the CDR3: TGTGCCAGCAGTTTAGGTAGCGGGGGTTCAGATACGCAGTATTTT.

The DNA for the CDR3 is TGTGCCAGCAGCTTAGGAGGGTCGGGCGATACGCAGTATTTT. Residues: CASSLGGSGDTQYF. The rearrangement joins TRBV7-9 to TRBJ2-3; possible D gene TRBD2, 5 bases. The ends were cut back, 1 base at V and 6 bases at J, with 11 bases in the middle. This CDR3 region has 14 residues. CDR1 is SEHNR and CDR2 is FQNEAQ in the germline V gene (reference sequence).

The J gene is TRBJ2-5, the V gene TRBV20-1; a possible D gene is TRBD2 (7 bases). The germline V and J ends were trimmed by 5 bases and 5 bases, with 18 bases remaining between them. The CDR3 is made up of 14 amino acids. Per the germline V gene, CDR1 is DFQATT and CDR2 is SNEGSKA (reference sequence). The CDR3 region has the DNA TGCAGTGCTCCCGTGGAGGGGGGGTTTGAGACCCAGTACTTC. This encodes CSAPVEGGFETQYF.

Only a few counts were recorded for this clonotype. The gene calls are TRBV9 and TRBJ2-1; TRBD1 might be the D (5 bases). Germline V CDR1 and CDR2: SGDLS, YYNGEE. The germline V and J ends were trimmed by 2 bases and 6 bases, with 24 bases remaining between them. This CDR3 contains 18 residues. As DNA, the CDR3 is TGTGCCAGCAGCGTCGACCTTCTAGGACATTCGGGCGGCAATGAGCAGTTCTTC. Encoded protein: CASSVDLLGHSGGNEQFF.

The CDR3 DNA follows: TGTGCCAGCAGCTTTTACGGGACAGGGATGTTAAGCAATCAGCCCCAGCATTTT. Translating it yields CASSFYGTGMLSNQPQHF. The chain links TRBV5-4 to TRBJ1-5; TRBD1 agrees at 9 bases. There are 18 residues in the CDR3. Germline V gene lookup returns CDR1 SGHNT and CDR2 YYREEE (reference sequence). V lost 2 bases to trimming and J lost 1 base; unmatched junction nucleotides: 10. The variable domain in full, with the rest retrieved from reference TRBV5-4 and TRBJ1-5, is ETGVTQSPTHLIKTRGQQVTLRCSSQSGHNTVSWYQQALGQGPQFIFQYYREEENGRGNFPPRFSGLQFPNYSSELNVNALELDDSALYLCASSFYGTGMLSNQPQHFGDGTRLSIL.